This is a list of T cell receptor beta chains from one sample in a study of shared T cell receptors in the human thymus. Assay used: immunoSEQ multiplex PCR; TCRdb lists only in-frame clones, some missing. In the table there are 720,000 or so clones, 70% to 90% of which are singletons. This sample also appeared in a second study, on human thymus T cells.

Sequencing was performed on thymocytes. The receptors come from a girl under two years old with a congenital heart defect. CDR3s include the opening cysteine and the closing phenylalanine or tryptophan. The order of the fields is CDR3 length, D gene, V gene, clone size, CDR3 protein. The D gene is left open where the match is weak. Only some rows state a clone size, as once, few, many or a class for expanded clones.

>17|.|TRBV30|.
CAWSVGLPRKANYGYTF
>14|.|TRBV28|.
CASSLEAREETQYF
>16|.|TRBV5-6|.
CASRERKGGVATEAFF
>15|.|TRBV19|.
CASGAGFSAHYGYTF
>15|.|TRBV4-2|.
CASSQWTFMNTEAFF
>15|.|TRBV2|once
CASSAPGYRKETQYF
>15|TRBD2|TRBV7-2|.
CASSSSGGATGELFF
>15|.|TRBV19|once
CASRTLGGSNQPQHF
>13|.|TRBV30|.
CAWSTQSSTEAFF
>14|.|TRBV27|.
CASSFRGQTYGYTF
>17|.|TRBV12-5|.
CASGFRRLAASYNEQFF
>14|TRBD2|TRBV6-6|.
CASDTSGAYNEQFF
>16|.|TRBV9|.
CASSAGTLKSGEKLFF
>18|.|TRBV4-1|.
CASSQVPAADYIDQPQHF
>17|.|TRBV4-3|.
CASSQDASAPSKNIQYF
>12|.|TRBV9|.
CASSPGSSGYTF
>14|TRBD1|TRBV5-6|.
CASSLGQGAGGYTF
>17|TRBD1|TRBV7-8|.
CASSLGEGATTNTEAFF
>15|.|TRBV9|.
CASSSLPSRNEKLFF
>15|TRBD1|TRBV7-2|.
CASSTRTGSTDTQYF
>13|.|TRBV9|.
CASGPPDNTEAFF
>20|.|TRBV6-1|once
CASSDGPDILVGSGANVLTF
>15|TRBD1|TRBV6-6|.
CASIPGGYAGNTIYF
>16|.|TRBV4-1|.
CASSQDRYPNTDTQYF
>17|TRBD1|TRBV4-1|.
CASSQATGSGVHYGYTF
>13|.|TRBV27|.
CASTGGGNQPQHF